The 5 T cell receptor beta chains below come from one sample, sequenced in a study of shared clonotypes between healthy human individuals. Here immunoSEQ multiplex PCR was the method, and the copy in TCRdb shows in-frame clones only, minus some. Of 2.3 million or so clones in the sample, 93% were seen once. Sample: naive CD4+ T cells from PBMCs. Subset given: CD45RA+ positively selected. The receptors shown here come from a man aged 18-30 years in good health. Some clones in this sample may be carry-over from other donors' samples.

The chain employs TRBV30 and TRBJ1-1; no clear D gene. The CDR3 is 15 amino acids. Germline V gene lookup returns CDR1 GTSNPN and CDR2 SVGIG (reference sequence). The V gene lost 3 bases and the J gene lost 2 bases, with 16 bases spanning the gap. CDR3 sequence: CAWRSGPLGNTEAFF. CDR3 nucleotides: TGTGCCTGGAGGAGCGGTCCTCTTGGAAACACTGAAGCTTTCTTT.

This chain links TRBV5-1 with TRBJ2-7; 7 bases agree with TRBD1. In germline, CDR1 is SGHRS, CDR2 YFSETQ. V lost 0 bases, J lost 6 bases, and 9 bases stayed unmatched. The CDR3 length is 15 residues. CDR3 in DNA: TGCGCCAGCAGCTTGGCCGGAGACAGGGTTTTCGAGCAGTACTTC. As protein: CASSLAGDRVFEQYF.

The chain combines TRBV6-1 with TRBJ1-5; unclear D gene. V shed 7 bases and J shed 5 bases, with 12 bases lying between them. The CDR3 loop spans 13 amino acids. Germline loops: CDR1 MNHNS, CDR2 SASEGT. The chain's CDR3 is CASKDDGYQPQHF. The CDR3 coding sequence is TGTGCCAGCAAAGATGATGGGTATCAGCCCCAGCATTTT.

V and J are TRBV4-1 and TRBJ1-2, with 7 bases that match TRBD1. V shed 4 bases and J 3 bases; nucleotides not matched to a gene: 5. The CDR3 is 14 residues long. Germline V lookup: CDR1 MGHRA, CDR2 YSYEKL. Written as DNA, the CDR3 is TGCGCCAGCAGCCCCCGGGACAGCCACTATGGCTACACCTTC. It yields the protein CASSPRDSHYGYTF.

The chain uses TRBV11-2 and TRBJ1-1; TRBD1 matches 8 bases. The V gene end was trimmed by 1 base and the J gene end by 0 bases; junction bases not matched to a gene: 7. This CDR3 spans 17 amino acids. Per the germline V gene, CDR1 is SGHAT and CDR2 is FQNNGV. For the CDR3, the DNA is TGTGCCAGCAGCTTAGGAAGGGGGGACAGGTTGAACACTGAAGCTTTCTTT. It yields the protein CASSLGRGDRLNTEAFF.